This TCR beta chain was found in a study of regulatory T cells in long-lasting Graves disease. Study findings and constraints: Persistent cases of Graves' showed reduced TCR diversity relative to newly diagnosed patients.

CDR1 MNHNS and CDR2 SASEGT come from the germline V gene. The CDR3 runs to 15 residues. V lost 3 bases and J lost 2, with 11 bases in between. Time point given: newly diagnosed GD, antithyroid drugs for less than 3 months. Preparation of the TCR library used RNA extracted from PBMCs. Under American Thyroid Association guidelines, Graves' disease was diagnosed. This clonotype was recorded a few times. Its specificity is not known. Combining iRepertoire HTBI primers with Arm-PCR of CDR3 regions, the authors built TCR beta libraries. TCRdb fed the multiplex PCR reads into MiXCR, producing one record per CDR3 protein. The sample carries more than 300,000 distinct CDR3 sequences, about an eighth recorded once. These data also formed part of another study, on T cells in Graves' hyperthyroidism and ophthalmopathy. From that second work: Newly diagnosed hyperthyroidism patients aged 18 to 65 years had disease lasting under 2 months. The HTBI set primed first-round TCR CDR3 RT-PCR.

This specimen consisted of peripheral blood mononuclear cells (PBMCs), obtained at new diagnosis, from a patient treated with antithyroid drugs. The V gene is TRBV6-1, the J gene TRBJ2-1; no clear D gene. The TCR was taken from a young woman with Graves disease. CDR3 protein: CASSEWRSPYNEQFF. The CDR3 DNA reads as TGTGCCAGCAGTGAGTGGAGAAGTCCCTACAATGAGCAGTTCTTC.